Included here is one T cell receptor beta chain sequence, with context. Original methodology: Reference gene primer amplification in the assay estimated nucleated cell counts. The table came from immunoSEQ multiplex PCR; TCRdb's copy has only in-frame clones and leaves some out. D and trimming come from the DNA, and the V and J calls and clone size come from that table. The sample has 68,000 or so clones; 75% to 90% are singletons. This sample was taken from a study of blood T cell repertoires in COVID-19. Study-wide context: Collection of acute and convalescent COVID-19 samples took place in the United States, Italy and Spain. In each case, the material was cDNA or gDNA derived from T cells, B-cell-depleted T cells, or PBMCs.

The V end was cut by 6 bases, the J end by 5 bases, with 10 bases between. Germline V CDR1 and CDR2: DFQATT, SNEGSKA (reference sequence). CDR3 length equals 11 residues. What was sequenced was peripheral blood. The receptor comes from a man between 50 and 59 years old with active COVID-19. This chain joins TRBV20-1 and TRBJ1-2; D is ambiguous. The CDR3 is CSAAGPYGYTF. The CDR3 nucleotides read TGCAGTGCCGCGGGTCCTTATGGCTACACCTTC.